Presented here are 11 T cell receptor beta chains from one specimen sequenced in a study of long-term antiretroviral therapy in people with HIV. Runs used v3.0 of the immunoSEQ assay and were done at survey level. Sequencing was performed with immunoSEQ multiplex PCR; in TCRdb, only in-frame clones are kept and a portion is missing. The sample shows 30,000 to 40,000 clones, 83% of them seen only once. Sequencing was performed on unsorted PBMCs, taken 0.4 years before starting antiretroviral therapy. The source of these receptors is a man between 18 and 29 years old with HIV.

This clone has a handful of counts. The genes are TRBV2 and TRBJ2-5; 13 positions agree with TRBD2. The V gene end was trimmed by 6 bases and the J gene end by 1 base; junction bases not matched to a gene: 5. The CDR3 covers 16 residues. The V gene's germline CDR1 is SNHLY and CDR2 FYNNEI. The chain's CDR3 is CASRALAGGTQETQYF. Here the CDR3 DNA reads TGTGCCAGCAGGGCACTAGCGGGGGGGACCCAAGAGACCCAGTACTTC.

This clone was seen only a few times. The rearrangement uses TRBV7-9 and TRBJ1-5; TRBD1 aligns across 8 bases. V shed 4 bases, J shed 0 bases, and the junction held 8 bases outside the gene matches. This CDR3 has 17 amino acids. Germline CDR1 and CDR2: SEHNR and FQNEAQ (reference sequence). CDR3 in DNA: TGTGCCAGCAGCTCCGGGACAGGACGTTCTAGCAATCAGCCCCAGCATTTT. As protein: CASSSGTGRSSNQPQHF.

V is TRBV18 and J is TRBJ1-5; a possible D gene is TRBD1 (6 bases). Germline assignment: CDR1 KGHSH and CDR2 LQKENI. The ends were cut back, 6 bases at V and 4 bases at J, with 22 bases in the middle. The CDR3 runs 17 residues. This CDR3 is CASSLQAGAAKNQPQHF. CDR3 nucleotides: TGTGCCAGCTCGCTCCAAGCAGGGGCAGCTAAGAATCAGCCCCAGCATTTT.

The V and J genes are TRBV15 and TRBJ2-7; a weak D match, TRBD1 (5 bases). The germline CDR1 and CDR2 sequences are LNHNV and YYDKDF (reference sequence). The CDR3 has 15 residues. V was shortened by 0 bases and J by 3 bases, with 12 bases between the two germline ends. CDR3 region: CATSRDLGAYYEQYF. CDR3 in DNA: TGTGCCACCAGCAGAGATTTAGGGGCCTACTACGAGCAGTACTTC. The full variable domain, with the rest looked up from reference TRBV15 and TRBJ2-7, is DAMVIQNPRYQVTQFGKPVTLSCSQTLNHNVMYWYQQKSSQAPKLLFHYYDKDFNNEADTPDNFQSRRPNTSFCFLDIRSPGLGDTAMYLCATSRDLGAYYEQYFGPGTRLTVT.

This sequence joins TRBV4-2 and TRBJ2-7, with D perhaps TRBD1 (6 bases). The V end lost 4 bases, the J end lost 5 bases, and 15 bases lay between the germline ends. The CDR3 extends over 14 amino acids. Looked up from germline, CDR1 is LGHNA and CDR2 is YNFKEQ. The chain's CDR3 is CASSPPGRGDEQYF. As DNA, the CDR3 is TGTGCCAGCAGCCCACCGGGCAGGGGCGACGAGCAGTACTTC.

This clone turned up a few times. The genes are TRBV5-6 and TRBJ2-7; 8 bases are a match to TRBD1. This CDR3 is 15 amino acids long. Germline loops: CDR1 SGHDT, CDR2 YYEEEE. The V gene end was trimmed by 3 bases and the J gene end by 3 bases; junction bases not matched to a gene: 8. CDR3 protein: CASSSDREYLYEQYF. For the CDR3, the DNA is TGTGCCAGCAGCTCGGACAGGGAATATCTCTACGAGCAGTACTTC.

The genes are TRBV6-1 and TRBJ1-6; TRBD1 is a possible D gene (6 bases). Between the trimmed V and J ends, which lost 3 bases and 0 bases, there was a span of 12 bases. This CDR3 has 17 amino acids. Germline V gene sequence: CDR1 MNHNS, CDR2 SASEGT. The CDR3 DNA reads TGTGCCAGCAGTGACGGAACAGGGAGCTCCTATAATTCACCCCTCCACTTT. Encoded protein: CASSDGTGSSYNSPLHF.

The chain combines TRBV7-3 with TRBJ2-3, with D tentatively TRBD1 or TRBD2 (5 bases each). CDR3 length: 14 amino acids. Germline V gene lookup returns CDR1 SGHTA and CDR2 FQGTGA. The germline V and J ends were trimmed by 5 bases and 3 bases, with 12 bases remaining between them. The CDR3 DNA reads TGTGCCAGCAGCCCCGCTTGGGGGACAGATACGCAGTATTTT. As protein: CASSPAWGTDTQYF.

This rearrangement joins TRBV6-4 to TRBJ1-1; perhaps TRBD1 as D (6 bases). Germline V gives CDR1 MRHNA, CDR2 SNTAGT. Trimming took off 10 bases at V and 6 bases at J, with 33 bases between the two ends. The CDR3 spans 18 residues. CDR3 residues: CATQSDYRQAIGMPEAFF. The CDR3, as DNA: TGTGCCACCCAATCCGACTACCGACAGGCGATAGGGATGCCTGAAGCTTTCTTT.

About this clone: Other DNA sequences in the same sample also yield this CDR3. The CDR3 DNA sequence: TGTGCCAGCAGCTTGGCGTTGGGGCGGACTGAAGCTTTCTTT. It specifies CASSLALGRTEAFF. The chain has TRBV7-2 and TRBJ1-1, with a possible D match to TRBD1 (5 bases). V lost 3 bases to trimming and J lost 5 bases, with 13 bases between them. CDR1 is SGHTA and CDR2 is FQGNSA in the germline V gene. This CDR3 has 14 residues.

The chain links TRBV9 to TRBJ2-2; D possibly uses TRBD1 or TRBD2 (6 bases each). Trimming took 5 bases from V and 5 from J, leaving 10 bases between them. The CDR3 contains 13 residues. CDR1 and CDR2 from the germline V gene are SGDLS and YYNGEE. The CDR3 sequence is CASRGGWTGELFF. The CDR3 region has the DNA TGTGCCAGCAGGGGGGGCTGGACCGGGGAGCTGTTTTTT.